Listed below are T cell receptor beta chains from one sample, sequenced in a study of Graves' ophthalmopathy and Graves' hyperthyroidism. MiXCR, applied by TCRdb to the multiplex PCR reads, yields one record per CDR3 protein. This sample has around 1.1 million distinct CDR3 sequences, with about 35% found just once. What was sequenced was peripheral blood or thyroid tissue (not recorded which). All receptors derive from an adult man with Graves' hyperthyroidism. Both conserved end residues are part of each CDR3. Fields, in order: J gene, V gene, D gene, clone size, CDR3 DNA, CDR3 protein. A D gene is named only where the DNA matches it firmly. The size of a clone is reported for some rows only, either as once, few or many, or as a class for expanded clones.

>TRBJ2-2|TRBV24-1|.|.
TGTGCCACCAGTGGCGGACCAAAGACCGGGGAGCTGTTTTTT
CATSGGPKTGELFF
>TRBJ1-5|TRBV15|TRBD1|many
TGTGCCACCAGCAGAGATAACACCTGGACAGGGGACCAGCCCCAGCATTTT
CATSRDNTWTGDQPQHF
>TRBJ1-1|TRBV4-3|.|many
TGCGCCAGCAGCCAAGATGCATTGAGGGAAGCTTTCTTT
CASSQDALREAFF
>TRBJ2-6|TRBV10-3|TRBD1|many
TGTGCCATCAGTGAGAGGGGACAGGGGTCTTCTGGGGCCAACGTCCTGACTTTC
CAISERGQGSSGANVLTF
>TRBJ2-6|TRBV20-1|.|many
TGCAGTGCTAGGCTGTGGAGCTCTGGGGCCAACGTCCTGACTTTC
CSARLWSSGANVLTF
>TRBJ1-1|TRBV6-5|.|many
TGTGCCAGCAGTCTCGACTTGGACGCTGAAGCTTTCTTT
CASSLDLDAEAFF
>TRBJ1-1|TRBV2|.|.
TGTGCCAGCCTTCCCCACCAGATGAACACTGAAGCTTTCTTT
CASLPHQMNTEAFF
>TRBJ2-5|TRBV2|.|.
TGTGCCAGCAGTGAATGGGAGGAAGAGACCCAGTACTTC
CASSEWEEETQYF
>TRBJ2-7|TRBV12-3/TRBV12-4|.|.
TGTGCCAGCAGTTTTAATGACGGACCCTACGAGCAGTACTTC
CASSFNDGPYEQYF
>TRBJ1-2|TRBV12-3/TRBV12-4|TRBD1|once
TGTGCCAGCAACGCACCAGGACAGGGAGTGTCCTATGGCTACACCTTC
CASNAPGQGVSYGYTF
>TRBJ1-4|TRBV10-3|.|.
TGTGCCATCAGAGTGACCGGGGCTAATGAAAAACTGTTTTTT
CAIRVTGANEKLFF
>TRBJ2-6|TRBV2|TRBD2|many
TGTGCCAGCAGTGAACGGGGGGCTGGGGCCAACGTCCTGACTTTC
CASSERGAGANVLTF
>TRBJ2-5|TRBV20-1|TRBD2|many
TGCAGTGCTAGAAGTCAAAGACTAGCGGGGAACCTATACCAAGAGACCCAGTACTTC
CSARSQRLAGNLYQETQYF
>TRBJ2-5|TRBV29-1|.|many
TGCAGCGAGAAGGGTGGGCGGGGAGAGACCCAGTACTTC
CSEKGGRGETQYF
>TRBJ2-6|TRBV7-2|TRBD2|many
TGTGCCAGCAGGGGGCATTTGGGCGGGGGTGCTGGGGCCAACGTCCTGACTTTC
CASRGHLGGGAGANVLTF
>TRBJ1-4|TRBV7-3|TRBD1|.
TGTGCCAGCAGCTTAAAGACAGGGTATAATGAAAAACTGTTTTTT
CASSLKTGYNEKLFF
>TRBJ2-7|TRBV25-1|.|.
TGTGCTAGCGTGGGGGTTGAGGAGCAGTACTTC
CASVGVEEQYF
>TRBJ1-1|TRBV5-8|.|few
TGTGCCAGCAGCTCAGAGCCGGGGCTTCTGAACACTGAAGCTTTCTTT
CASSSEPGLLNTEAFF
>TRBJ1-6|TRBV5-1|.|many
TGCGCCAGCAGCCCCGATCGGGTTCCCCATTCACCCCTCCACTTT
CASSPDRVPHSPLHF
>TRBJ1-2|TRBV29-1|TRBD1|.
TGCAGCGCAGACAGGGAATACTATGGCTACACCTTC
CSADREYYGYTF
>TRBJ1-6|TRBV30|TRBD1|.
TGTGCCTGGAGTGTACAGGGGGTAGGATCACCCCTCCACTTT
CAWSVQGVGSPLHF
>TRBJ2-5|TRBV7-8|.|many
TGTGCCAGCAGCTCCCATCCGACGGAGACCCAGTACTTC
CASSSHPTETQYF
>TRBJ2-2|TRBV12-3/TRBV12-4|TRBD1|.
TGTGCCAGCAGTCTCAGACAGGGGGCCGGGGAGCTGTTTTTT
CASSLRQGAGELFF
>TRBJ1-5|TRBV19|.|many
TGTGCCAGTAGTAACTACAGGGAATCGGGCAATCAGCCCCAGCATTTT
CASSNYRESGNQPQHF
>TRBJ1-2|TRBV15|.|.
TGTGCCACCAGCAGAACCCAGACAGGTAGCTACACCTTC
CATSRTQTGSYTF
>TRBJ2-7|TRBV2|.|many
TGTGCCAGCAGCTATAAAACAGGGTCGGGTGAGCAGTACTTC
CASSYKTGSGEQYF
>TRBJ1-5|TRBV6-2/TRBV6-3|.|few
TGTGCCAGCACGCGGGGGTTGGAGCCCCAGCATTTT
CASTRGLEPQHF
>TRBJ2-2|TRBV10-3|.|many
TGTGCCATCAGGGCGAACACCGGGGAGCTGTTTTTT
CAIRANTGELFF
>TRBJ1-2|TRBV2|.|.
TGTGCCACCCAGCAAGAGAGCGGAGAATTCTATGGCTACACCTTC
CATQQESGEFYGYTF
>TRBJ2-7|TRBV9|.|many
TGTGCCAGCAGCGTCGAGGGTTCGGGCGAGCAGTACTTC
CASSVEGSGEQYF
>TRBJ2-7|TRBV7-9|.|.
TGTGCCAGCAGTTTTGGCGGGCCGGGACCGAGCGACACCGGGGAGCTGTACTTC
CASSFGGPGPSDTGELYF
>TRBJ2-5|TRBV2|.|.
TGTGCCAGCAGCCCCGGGGACGCTCCAGCCGTTAGGGAGACCCAGTACTTC
CASSPGDAPAVRETQYF
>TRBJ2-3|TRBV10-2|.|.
TGCGCCAGCAGTGAGCCGGACCCCCGCTTCGGAGATACGCAGTATTTT
CASSEPDPRFGDTQYF
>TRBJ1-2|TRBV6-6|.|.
TGTGCCAGCAGCTCCGGACTCCCGAGTGGCTACACCTTC
CASSSGLPSGYTF
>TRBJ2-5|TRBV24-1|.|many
TGTGCCACCAGTGATGCATCTCTTGGGGAGACCCAGTACTTC
CATSDASLGETQYF
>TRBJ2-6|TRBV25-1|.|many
TGTGCCAGCAGTGACTCGAGGGTCGGGGCCAACGTCCTGACTTTC
CASSDSRVGANVLTF
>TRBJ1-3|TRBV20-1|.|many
TGCAGTGCTAGGACTCGAAACACCATATATTTT
CSARTRNTIYF
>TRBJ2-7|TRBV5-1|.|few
TGCGCCAGCAGCCTCAAGACAGGAGCCTACGAGCAGTACTTC
CASSLKTGAYEQYF
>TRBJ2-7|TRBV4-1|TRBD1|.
TGCGCCAGCAGCCATACGACAGGGGGATTCTACGAGCAGTACTTC
CASSHTTGGFYEQYF
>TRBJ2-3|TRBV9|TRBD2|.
TGTGCCAGCAGCGAAAGCGGGAGGGCCACAGATACGCAGTATTTT
CASSESGRATDTQYF
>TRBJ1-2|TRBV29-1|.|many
TGCAGCGTTGACCAGGGAGAAGGGGGCTACACCTTC
CSVDQGEGGYTF
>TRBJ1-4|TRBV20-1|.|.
TGCAGTGCCCCCGTAGTGGGTCAGAATGAAAAACTGTTTTTT
CSAPVVGQNEKLFF
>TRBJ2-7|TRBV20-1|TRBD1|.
TGCAGTGCCGACCGGACAGGATCCTACGAGCAGTACTTC
CSADRTGSYEQYF
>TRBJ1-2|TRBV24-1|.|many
TGTGCCACCAGTGACCGGGGGCTCGGCTATGGCTACACCTTC
CATSDRGLGYGYTF
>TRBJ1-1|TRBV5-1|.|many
TGCGCCAGCAGCCAGGGACGGGGGGACACTGAAGCTTTCTTT
CASSQGRGDTEAFF